This T cell receptor beta chain was sequenced in a study of response to subunit inactivated influenza vaccine. Study-wide points: Authors suggested that a seasonal influenza vaccination recruits few new T cells each time.

TCRdb analysed the RT-PCR reads with MiXCR anew, one entry per CDR3 protein. The sample shows 500,000 to 750,000 distinct CDR3 sequences, 14% of them seen only once. Deletions cut 8 bases from V and 0 bases from J, with 11 bases between. The germline gives CDR1 MNHEY, CDR2 SMNVEV (reference sequence). The CDR3 covers 14 residues. This clonotype was counted a few times. The antigen is undetermined. V usage is TRBV27 and J usage is TRBJ1-3; D is undetermined. This specimen consisted of PBMCs from blood, obtained roughly 13 days after vaccination. This receptor was identified in a middle-aged man who received an inactivated influenza vaccine. The CDR3 here is CASPRRLSGNTIYF. In nucleotides, the CDR3 is TGTGCCAGCCCAAGAAGGCTCTCTGGAAACACCATATATTTT.